This T cell receptor (beta chain) was observed in a study of cytomegalovirus exposure and HLA in healthy donors. The CDR3 runs 14 residues. The germline V gene has CDR1 SGHTA and CDR2 FQGNSA. The V end was cut by 6 bases, the J end by 9 bases, with 18 bases between. Amplification used 60 Vbeta primers and 13 Jbeta primers. This table comes from immunoSEQ multiplex PCR, and its TCRdb copy is limited to in-frame clones, with some not included. Here the sample spans some 140,000 clones, around 72% being singletons. This TCR was sampled from a middle-aged woman in good health and CMV-seronegative. Sequenced input: PBMCs. The J gene is TRBJ1-5, the V gene TRBV7-2, with D hard to call. The CDR3 is CASRQFATEGPQHF. As DNA, the CDR3 is TGTGCCAGCAGACAGTTTGCAACAGAGGGGCCCCAGCATTTT. Combining the CDR3 with reference TRBV7-2 and TRBJ1-5 gives the whole variable domain GAGVSQSPSNKVTEKGKDVELRCDPISGHTALYWYRQSLGQGLEFLIYFQGNSAPDKSGLPSDRFSAERTGGSVSTLTIQRTQQEDSAVYLCASRQFATEGPQHFGDGTRLSIL.